The following is a T cell receptor (beta chain) sequence with its context. As handled by the study authors: It was from reference gene primer amplification that nucleated cell counts were estimated. Sequenced by immunoSEQ multiplex PCR; TCRdb stores in-frame clones only, minus some. V and J calls and clone size are copied from that table; D and trimming were computed from the DNA. Here the sample spans about 400,000 clones, roughly 90% being singletons. The germline V gene has CDR1 SNHLY and CDR2 FYNNEI. The trim removed 2 bases at V and 7 bases at J, leaving 1 base unmatched. This CDR3 is built from 14 residues. The source of the sample is a study of blood T cell repertoires in COVID-19. Study-wide background: The United States, Italy and Spain provided the acute and convalescent COVID-19 samples. The cDNA or gDNA used as material had been derived from T cells, B-cell-depleted T cells, or PBMCs.

The sequenced material came from peripheral blood. The chain links TRBV2 to TRBJ1-6; 8 positions agree with TRBD1. This sequence originates from a man aged 35 to 55 with acute or convalescent COVID-19. The CDR3 coding sequence is TGTGCCAGCAGTGAAAGACAGGGGAATTCACCCCTCCACTTT. Its protein product is CASSERQGNSPLHF. The whole variable domain, filled in from reference TRBV2 and TRBJ1-6, reads EPEVTQTPSHQVTQMGQEVILRCVPISNHLYFYWYRQILGQKVEFLVSFYNNEISEKSEIFDDQFSVERPDGSNFTLKIRSTKLEDSAMYFCASSERQGNSPLHFGNGTRLTVT.